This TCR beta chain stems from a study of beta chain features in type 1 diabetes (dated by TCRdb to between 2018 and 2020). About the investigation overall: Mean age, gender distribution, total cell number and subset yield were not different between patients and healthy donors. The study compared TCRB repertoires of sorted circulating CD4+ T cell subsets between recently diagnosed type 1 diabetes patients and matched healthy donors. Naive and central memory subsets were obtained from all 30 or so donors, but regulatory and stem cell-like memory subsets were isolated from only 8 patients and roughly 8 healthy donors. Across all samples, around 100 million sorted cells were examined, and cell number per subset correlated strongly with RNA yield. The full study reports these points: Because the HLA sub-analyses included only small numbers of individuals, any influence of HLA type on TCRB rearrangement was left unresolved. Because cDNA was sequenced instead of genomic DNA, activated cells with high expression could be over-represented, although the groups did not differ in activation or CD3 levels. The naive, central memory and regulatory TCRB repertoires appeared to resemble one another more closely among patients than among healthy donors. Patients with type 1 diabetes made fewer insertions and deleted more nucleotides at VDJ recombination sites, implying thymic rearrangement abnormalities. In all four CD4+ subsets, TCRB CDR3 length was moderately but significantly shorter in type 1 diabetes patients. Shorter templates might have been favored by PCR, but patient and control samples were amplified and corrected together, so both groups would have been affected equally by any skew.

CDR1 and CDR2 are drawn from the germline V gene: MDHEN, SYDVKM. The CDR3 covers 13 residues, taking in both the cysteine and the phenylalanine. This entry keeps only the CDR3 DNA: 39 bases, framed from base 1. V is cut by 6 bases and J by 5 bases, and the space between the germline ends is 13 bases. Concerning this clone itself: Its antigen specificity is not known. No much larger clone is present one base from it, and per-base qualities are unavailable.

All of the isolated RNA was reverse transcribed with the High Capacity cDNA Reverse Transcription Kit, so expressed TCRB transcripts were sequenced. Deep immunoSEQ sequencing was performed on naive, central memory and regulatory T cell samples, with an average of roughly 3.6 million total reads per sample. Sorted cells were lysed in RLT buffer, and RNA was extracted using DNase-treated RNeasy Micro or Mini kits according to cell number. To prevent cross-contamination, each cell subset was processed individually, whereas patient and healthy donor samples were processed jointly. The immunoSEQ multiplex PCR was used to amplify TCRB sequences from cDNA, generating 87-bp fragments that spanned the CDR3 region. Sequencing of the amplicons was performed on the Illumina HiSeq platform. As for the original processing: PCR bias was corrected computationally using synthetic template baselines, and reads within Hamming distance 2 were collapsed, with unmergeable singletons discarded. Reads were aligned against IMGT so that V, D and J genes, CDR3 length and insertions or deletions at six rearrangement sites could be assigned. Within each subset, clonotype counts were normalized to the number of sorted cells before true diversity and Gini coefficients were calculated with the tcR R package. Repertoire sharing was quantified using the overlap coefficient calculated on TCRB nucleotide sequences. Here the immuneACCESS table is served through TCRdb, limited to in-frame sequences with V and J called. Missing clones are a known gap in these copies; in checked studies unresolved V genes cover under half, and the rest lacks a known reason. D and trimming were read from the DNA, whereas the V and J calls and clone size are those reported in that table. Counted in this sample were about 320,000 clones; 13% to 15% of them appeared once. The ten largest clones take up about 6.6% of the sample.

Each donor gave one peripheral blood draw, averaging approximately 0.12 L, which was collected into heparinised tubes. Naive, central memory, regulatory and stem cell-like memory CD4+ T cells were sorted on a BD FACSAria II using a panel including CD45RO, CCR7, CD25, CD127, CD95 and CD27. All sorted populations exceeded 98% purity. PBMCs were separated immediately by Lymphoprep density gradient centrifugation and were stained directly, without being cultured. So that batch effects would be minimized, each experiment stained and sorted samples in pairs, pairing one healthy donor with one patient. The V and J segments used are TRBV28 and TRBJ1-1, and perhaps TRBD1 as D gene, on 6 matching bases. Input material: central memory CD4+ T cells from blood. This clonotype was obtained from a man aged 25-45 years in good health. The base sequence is TGTGCCAGCAGGGGCGGGGGGCGAACTGAAGCTTTCTTT. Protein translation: CASRGGGRTEAFF. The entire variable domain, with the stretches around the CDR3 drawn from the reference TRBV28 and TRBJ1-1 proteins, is DVKVTQSSRYLVKRTGEKVFLECVQDMDHENMFWYRQDPGLGLRLIYFSYDVKMKEKGDIPEGYSVSREKKERFSLILESASTNQTSMYLCASRGGGRTEAFFGQGTRLTVV.